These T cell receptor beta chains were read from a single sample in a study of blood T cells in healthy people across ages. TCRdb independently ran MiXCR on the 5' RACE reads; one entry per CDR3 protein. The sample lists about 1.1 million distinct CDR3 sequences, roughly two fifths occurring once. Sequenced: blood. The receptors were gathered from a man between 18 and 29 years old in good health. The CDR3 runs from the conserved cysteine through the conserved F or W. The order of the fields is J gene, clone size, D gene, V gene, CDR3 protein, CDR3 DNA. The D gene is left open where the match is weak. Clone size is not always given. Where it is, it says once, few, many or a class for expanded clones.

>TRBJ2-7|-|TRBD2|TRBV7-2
CASSLNPAGGLSPGEQYF
TGTGCCAGCAGCTTAAATCCGGCGGGGGGCTTATCGCCGGGCGAGCAGTACTTC
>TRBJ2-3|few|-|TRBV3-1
CASSHSLSTDTQYF
TGTGCCAGCAGTCATAGCCTGAGCACAGATACGCAGTATTTT
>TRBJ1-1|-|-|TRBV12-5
CASGNGHVGGRNTEAFF
TGTGCTAGTGGAAATGGACACGTTGGAGGTCGGAACACTGAAGCTTTCTTT
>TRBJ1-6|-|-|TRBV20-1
CSARDRPYNSPLHF
TGCAGTGCTAGAGATCGCCCCTATAATTCACCCCTCCACTTT
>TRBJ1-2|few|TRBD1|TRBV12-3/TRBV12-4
CASSDTGGFGYTF
TGTGCCAGCAGTGACACAGGGGGCTTCGGCTACACCTTC
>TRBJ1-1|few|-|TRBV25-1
CASSEGLNTEAFF
TGTGCCAGCAGTGAAGGGTTGAACACTGAAGCTTTCTTT
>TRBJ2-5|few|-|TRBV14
CASSHQTETQYF
TGTGCCAGCAGCCACCAAACAGAGACCCAGTACTTC
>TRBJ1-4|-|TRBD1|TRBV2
CASSSRTGGRGEKLFF
TGTGCCAGCAGTTCCCGGACAGGGGGCCGGGGTGAAAAACTGTTTTTT
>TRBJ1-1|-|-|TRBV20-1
CSAKKGLVATEAFF
TGCAGTGCCAAGAAAGGGCTTGTCGCCACTGAAGCTTTCTTT
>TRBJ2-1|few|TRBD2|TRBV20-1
CSARTLIAGAYNEQFF
TGCAGTGCTAGGACATTAATAGCGGGGGCTTACAATGAGCAGTTCTTC
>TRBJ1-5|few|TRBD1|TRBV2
CASSESRGGRQPQHF
TGTGCCAGCAGTGAAAGTAGAGGGGGCAGGCAGCCCCAGCATTTT
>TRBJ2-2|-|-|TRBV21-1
CASSKARNTGELFF
TGTGCCAGCAGCAAAGCGAGGAACACCGGGGAGCTGTTTTTT
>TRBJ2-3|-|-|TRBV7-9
CASSHPLADTQYF
TGTGCCAGCAGCCATCCACTCGCAGATACGCAGTATTTT
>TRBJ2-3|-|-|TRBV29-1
CSVDRMRDRDTQYF
TGCAGCGTCGACCGGATGAGGGATAGAGATACGCAGTATTTT
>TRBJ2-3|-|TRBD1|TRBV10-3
CAIGQGLADTQYF
TGTGCCATCGGACAGGGTCTTGCAGATACGCAGTATTTT
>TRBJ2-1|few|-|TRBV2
CASSHNEQFF
TGTGCCAGCAGTCACAATGAGCAGTTCTTC
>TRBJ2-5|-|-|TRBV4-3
CASSHVRGGETQYF
TGCGCCAGCAGCCATGTAAGGGGTGGGGAGACCCAGTACTTC
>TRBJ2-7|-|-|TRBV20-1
CSAGPRSEQYF
TGCAGTGCTGGACCGCGGTCCGAGCAGTACTTC
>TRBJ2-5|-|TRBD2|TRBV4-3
CASSQDLASGYQETQYF
TGCGCCAGCAGCCAAGATCTGGCTAGCGGGTACCAAGAGACCCAGTACTTC
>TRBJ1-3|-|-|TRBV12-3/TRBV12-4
CASSLVASSGNTIYF
TGTGCCAGCAGTTTAGTGGCAAGCTCTGGAAACACCATATATTTT
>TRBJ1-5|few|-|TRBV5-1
CASSLLPGDRPQHF
TGCGCCAGCAGCTTGTTGCCAGGGGACCGGCCCCAGCATTTT
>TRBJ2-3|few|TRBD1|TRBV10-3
CAISAEGATDTQYF
TGTGCCATCAGTGCCGAGGGGGCTACAGATACGCAGTATTTT
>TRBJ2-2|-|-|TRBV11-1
CASTLGSDSGELFF
TGTGCCAGCACCCTCGGGTCTGATTCCGGGGAGCTGTTTTTT
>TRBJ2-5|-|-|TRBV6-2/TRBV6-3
CASRLLVQETQYF
TGTGCCAGCAGACTACTGGTTCAAGAGACCCAGTACTTC
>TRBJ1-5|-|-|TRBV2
CASREQGSSGTQHF
TGTGCCAGCAGGGAACAGGGATCAAGTGGGACCCAGCATTTT
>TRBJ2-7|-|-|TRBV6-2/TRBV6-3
CASTYPTAYEQYF
TGTGCCAGCACTTACCCGACAGCCTACGAGCAGTACTTC
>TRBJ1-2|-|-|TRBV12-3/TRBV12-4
CTSFGAGRGHYWDHGYTF
TGTACCAGCTTTGGGGCCGGGAGAGGGCATTATTGGGACCATGGCTACACCTTC
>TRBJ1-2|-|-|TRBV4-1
CASRNRVGAGGYTF
TGCGCCAGCAGGAACCGCGTAGGGGCTGGGGGCTACACCTTC
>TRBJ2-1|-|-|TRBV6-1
CASKIRGGTPYNEQFF
TGTGCCAGCAAGATCCGGGGAGGCACCCCATACAATGAGCAGTTCTTC
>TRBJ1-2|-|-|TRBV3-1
CASSRSKGNGYTF
TGTGCCAGCAGCCGGTCGAAAGGGAATGGCTACACCTTC
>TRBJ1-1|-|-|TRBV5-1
CASSWRGVTEAFF
TGCGCCAGCAGCTGGAGGGGAGTCACTGAAGCTTTCTTT
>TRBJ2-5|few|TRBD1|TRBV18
CASSLRDRVETQYF
TGTGCCAGCTCACTTCGGGACAGGGTCGAGACCCAGTACTTC
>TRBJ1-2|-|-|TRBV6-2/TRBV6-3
CASSYSRDRLYTF
TGTGCCAGCAGTTACTCCCGGGACCGACTATACACCTTC
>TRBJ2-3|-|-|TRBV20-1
CSGEEGASMADTQYF
TGCAGTGGGGAGGAGGGAGCAAGTATGGCAGATACGCAGTATTTT
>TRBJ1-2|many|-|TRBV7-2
CASSLDRVGGYTF
TGTGCCAGCAGCTTAGACAGGGTGGGTGGCTACACCTTC
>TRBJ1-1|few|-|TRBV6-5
CASALSQWIGTEAFF
TGTGCCAGCGCGTTGTCCCAATGGATAGGGACTGAAGCTTTCTTT
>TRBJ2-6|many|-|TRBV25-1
CASSESKQVSGANVLTF
TGTGCCAGCAGTGAGTCGAAACAGGTCTCTGGGGCCAACGTCCTGACTTTC
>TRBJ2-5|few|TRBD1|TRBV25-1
CASGTVRETQYF
TGTGCCAGCGGGACAGTTCGAGAGACCCAGTACTTC
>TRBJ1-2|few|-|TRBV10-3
CASMDDTNYGYTF
TGTGCCTCCATGGACGATACTAACTATGGCTACACCTTC
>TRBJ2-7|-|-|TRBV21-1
CASSKRAYERYF
TGTGCCAGCAGCAAAAGGGCCTACGAGCGGTACTTC
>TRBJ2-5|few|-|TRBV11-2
CASGRSGGANQETQYF
TGTGCCAGCGGCCGTAGTGGAGGAGCGAACCAAGAGACCCAGTACTTC
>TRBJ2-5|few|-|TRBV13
CASSSYDLQETQYF
TGTGCCAGCAGCTCCTACGACCTACAAGAGACCCAGTACTTC
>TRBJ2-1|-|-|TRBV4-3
CASSQVAQDNPDNEQFF
TGCGCCAGCAGCCAAGTTGCTCAGGACAACCCCGACAATGAGCAGTTCTTC
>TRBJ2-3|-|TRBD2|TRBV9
CASSPREGGSRDTQYF
TGTGCCAGCAGCCCACGGGAGGGGGGCTCGAGGGATACGCAGTATTTT
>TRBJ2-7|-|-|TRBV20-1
CSAVSSQGGEGYEQYF
TGCAGTGCTGTCTCCTCCCAGGGAGGAGAGGGCTACGAGCAGTACTTC
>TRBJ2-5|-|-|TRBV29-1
CSVEDSGLLFQYF
TGCAGCGTTGAAGATAGTGGGCTCCTCTTCCAGTACTTC
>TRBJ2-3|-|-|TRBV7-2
CASSSEGSHPMTDTRYF
TGTGCCAGCAGCTCGGAGGGGAGCCACCCCATGACAGATACGCGGTATTTT
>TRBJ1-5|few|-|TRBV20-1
CSARTRDTFNQPQHF
TGCAGTGCTAGAACCCGGGACACCTTTAATCAGCCCCAGCATTTT
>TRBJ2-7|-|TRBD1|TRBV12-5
CASGSDRTDEQYF
TGTGCTAGTGGCTCGGACAGGACCGATGAGCAGTACTTC
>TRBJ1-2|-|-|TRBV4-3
CASSQEGRINYGYTF
TGCGCCAGCAGCCAAGAGGGACGGATTAACTATGGCTACACCTTC
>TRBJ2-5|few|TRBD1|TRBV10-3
CAIRSGTAQETQYF
TGTGCCATCAGATCCGGGACAGCCCAAGAGACCCAGTACTTC
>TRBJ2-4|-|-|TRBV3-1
CASSQERRNIPGKTIQYF
TGTGCCAGCAGCCAAGAACGGCGGAACATTCCCGGCAAAACCATTCAGTACTTC
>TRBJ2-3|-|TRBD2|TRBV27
CASSLRGLAGVGDTQYF
TGTGCCAGCAGTTTACGGGGACTAGCGGGGGTTGGAGATACGCAGTATTTT
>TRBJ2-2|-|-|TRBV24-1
CATSDSKASANTGELFF
TGTGCCACCAGTGATTCTAAGGCCAGCGCGAACACCGGGGAGCTGTTTTTT
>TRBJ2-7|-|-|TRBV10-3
CAVSESTRPGGEQYF
TGTGCCGTCAGTGAGTCGACTCGACCCGGGGGCGAGCAGTACTTC
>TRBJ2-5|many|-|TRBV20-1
CSAREQRETQYF
TGCAGTGCTAGAGAACAGAGAGAGACCCAGTACTTC
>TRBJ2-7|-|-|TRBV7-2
CASSFYSISDEQYF
TGTGCCAGCAGCTTTTATTCTATTAGCGATGAGCAGTACTTC